This record concerns one T cell receptor (beta chain) sequence. No antigen is known for it. No base qualities exist here, and no much larger clone lies one base off it. Each collaborating institution followed its own protocols to collect whole blood in K2EDTA tubes. For TCRbeta analysis, collaborators shipped samples as frozen whole blood, isolated PBMCs, or DNA extracted from either of those sample types. TCRbeta CDR3 regions were amplified from genomic DNA using the immunoSEQ Assay, a bias-controlled multiplex PCR. In the paper's pipeline: Within the assay, amplification of reference gene primers was used to estimate how many nucleated cells each sample contained. To quantify the absolute abundance of each unique TCRbeta CDR3 rearrangement, sequence reads were collapsed and filtered. For each sample, productive Simpson clonality was calculated by taking the square root of Simpson's diversity index across productive rearrangements. In TCRdb, the immuneACCESS table is reduced to in-frame sequences with V and J assigned. These tables do not hold every clone; where another copy was compared, an unresolved V gene accounts for under half, and the others remain unexplained. The V and J calls and the clone size are those of that table, but D and trimming were determined from the DNA. The sample contains 210,000 or so clones, 86% of them found a single time. 2.2% of the sample rests with the top ten.

The sample belongs to a study of blood T cell repertoires in COVID-19 (dated by TCRdb to 2018 to 2021). About the full investigation: The collaborator samples originated in the United States, Italy and Spain and spanned the acute and convalescent phases of COVID-19. The material from the prospective study consisted of cDNA or gDNA derived from T cells, B-cell-depleted T cells, or PBMCs. The dataset comprised deeply sampled blood TCRbeta repertoires from subjects exposed to, actively infected with, or recovered from COVID-19. A freely available public database, intended as a resource for researchers studying the immune response to SARS-CoV-2, is where the repertoires were released. Samples were obtained from the ongoing ImmuneRACE study (first 160 participants) and from 1,254 subjects provided by 6 global collaborators. Sample metadata almost always included a de-identified subject ID, COVID-19 status, age in years and sex. Where available, HLA class I and class II types were taken from metadata supplied by the sample provider and were not determined by assay-based typing. What the research found in general, with its limitations: The quantity of clinical and demographic metadata differed by source and by participant and was supplied without curation.

CDR1 and CDR2 are drawn from the germline V gene (reference sequence): DFQATT, SNEGSKA. The CDR3 has 12 amino acids, counting the end cysteine and phenylalanine. Only the CDR3 part of the read is kept: 36 bases, read in frame from the first base. The germline ends are 10 bases apart after V is trimmed by 3 bases and J by 7 bases. Source material: peripheral blood. The rearrangement combines TRBV20-1 with TRBJ1-3; the D gene cannot be resolved reliably. The receptor comes from a woman between 45 and 60 years old with acute or convalescent COVID-19. The DNA sequence follows: TGCAGTGCTAGTCTGGGAGATAACACCATATATTTT. It codes for CSASLGDNTIYF.